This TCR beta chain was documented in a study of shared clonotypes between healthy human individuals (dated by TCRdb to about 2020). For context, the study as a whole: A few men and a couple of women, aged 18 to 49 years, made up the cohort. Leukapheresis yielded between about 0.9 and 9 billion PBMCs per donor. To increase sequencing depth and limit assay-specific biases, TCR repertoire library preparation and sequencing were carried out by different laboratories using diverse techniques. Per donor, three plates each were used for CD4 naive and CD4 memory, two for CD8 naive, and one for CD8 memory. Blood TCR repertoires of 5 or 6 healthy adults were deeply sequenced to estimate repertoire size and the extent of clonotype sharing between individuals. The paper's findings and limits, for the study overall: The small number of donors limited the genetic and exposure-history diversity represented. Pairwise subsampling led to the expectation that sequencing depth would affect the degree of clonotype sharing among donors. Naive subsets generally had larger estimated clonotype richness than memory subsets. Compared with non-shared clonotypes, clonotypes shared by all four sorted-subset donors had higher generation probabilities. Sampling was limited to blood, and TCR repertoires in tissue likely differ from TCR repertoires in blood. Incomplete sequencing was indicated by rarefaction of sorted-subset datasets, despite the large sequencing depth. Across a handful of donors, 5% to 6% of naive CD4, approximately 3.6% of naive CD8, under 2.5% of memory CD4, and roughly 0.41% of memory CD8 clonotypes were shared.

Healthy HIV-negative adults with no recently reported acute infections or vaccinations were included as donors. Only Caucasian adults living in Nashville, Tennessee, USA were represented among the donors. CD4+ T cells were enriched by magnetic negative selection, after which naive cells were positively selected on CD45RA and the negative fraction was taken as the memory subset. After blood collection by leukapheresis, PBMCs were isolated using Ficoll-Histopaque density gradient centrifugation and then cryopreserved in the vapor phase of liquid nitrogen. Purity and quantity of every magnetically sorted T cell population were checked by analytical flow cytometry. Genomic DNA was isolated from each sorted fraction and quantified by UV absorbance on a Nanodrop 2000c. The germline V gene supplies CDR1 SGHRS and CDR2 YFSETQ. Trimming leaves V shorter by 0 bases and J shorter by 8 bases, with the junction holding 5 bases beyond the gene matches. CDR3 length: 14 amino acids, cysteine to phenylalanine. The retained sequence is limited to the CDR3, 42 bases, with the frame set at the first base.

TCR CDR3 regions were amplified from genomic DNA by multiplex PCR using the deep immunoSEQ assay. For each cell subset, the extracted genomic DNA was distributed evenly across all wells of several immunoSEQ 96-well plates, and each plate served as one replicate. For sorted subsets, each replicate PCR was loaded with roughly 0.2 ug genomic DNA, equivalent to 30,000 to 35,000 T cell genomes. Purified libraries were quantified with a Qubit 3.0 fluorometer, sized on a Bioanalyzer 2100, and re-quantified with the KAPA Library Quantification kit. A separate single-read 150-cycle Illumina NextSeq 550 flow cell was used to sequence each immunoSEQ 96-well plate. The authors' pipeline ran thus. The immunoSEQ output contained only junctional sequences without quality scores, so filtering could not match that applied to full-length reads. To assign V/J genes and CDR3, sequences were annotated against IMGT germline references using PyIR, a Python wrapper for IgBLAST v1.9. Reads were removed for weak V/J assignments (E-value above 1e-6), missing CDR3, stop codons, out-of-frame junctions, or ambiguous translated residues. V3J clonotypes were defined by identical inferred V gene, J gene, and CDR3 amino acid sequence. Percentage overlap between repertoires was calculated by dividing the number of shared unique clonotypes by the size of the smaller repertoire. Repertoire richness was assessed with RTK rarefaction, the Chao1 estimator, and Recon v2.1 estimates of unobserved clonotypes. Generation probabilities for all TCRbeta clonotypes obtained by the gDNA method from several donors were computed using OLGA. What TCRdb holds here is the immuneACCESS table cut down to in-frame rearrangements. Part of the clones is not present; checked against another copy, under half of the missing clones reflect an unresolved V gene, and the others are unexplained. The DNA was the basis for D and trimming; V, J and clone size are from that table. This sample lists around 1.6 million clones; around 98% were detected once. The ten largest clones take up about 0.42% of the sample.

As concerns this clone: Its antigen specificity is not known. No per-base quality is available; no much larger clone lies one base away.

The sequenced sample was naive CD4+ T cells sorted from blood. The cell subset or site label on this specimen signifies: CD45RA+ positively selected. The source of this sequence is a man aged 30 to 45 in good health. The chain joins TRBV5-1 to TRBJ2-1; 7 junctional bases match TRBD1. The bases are TGCGCCAGCAGCTTGGGACAGGGTGTTGATGAGCAGTTCTTC. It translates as CASSLGQGVDEQFF.